These 5 T cell receptor beta chains came from one sample sequenced in a study of blood T cell repertoires in COVID-19. Method: immunoSEQ multiplex PCR; TCRdb's copy keeps in-frame clones and lacks some. The sample consists of some 150,000 clones, 75% to 85% of them appearing once. What was sequenced was peripheral blood. The receptors here all came from a woman aged 80 or older with acute or convalescent COVID-19.

The chain combines TRBV2 with TRBJ1-5, with D possibly being TRBD1 (5 bases). From germline, CDR1 is SNHLY and CDR2 FYNNEI. The V end lost 2 bases, the J end lost 1 base, and 9 bases lay between the germline ends. This CDR3 has 15 amino acids. The CDR3 here is CASSERGWSNQPQHF. The CDR3 DNA reads TGTGCCAGCAGTGAAAGGGGTTGGAGCAATCAGCCCCAGCATTTT. Variable domain in full (rest from reference TRBV2 and TRBJ1-5): EPEVTQTPSHQVTQMGQEVILRCVPISNHLYFYWYRQILGQKVEFLVSFYNNEISEKSEIFDDQFSVERPDGSNFTLKIRSTKLEDSAMYFCASSERGWSNQPQHFGDGTRLSIL.

V usage is TRBV28 and J usage is TRBJ1-1; possibly TRBD1 for D (6 bases). Germline values: CDR1 MDHEN, CDR2 SYDVKM. V lost 3 bases to trimming and J lost 1 base, with 9 bases between them. The CDR3 spans 14 residues. DNA for the CDR3: TGTGCCAGCAGTTTGACAGGAGCGAACACTGAAGCTTTCTTT. Encoded protein: CASSLTGANTEAFF.

The chain has TRBV7-8 and TRBJ1-5; 7 nucleotides align to TRBD1. Germline V gene lookup returns CDR1 SGHVS and CDR2 FQNEAQ. The CDR3 length is 17 residues. Germline trimming cut 5 bases from V and 6 bases from J; bases unmatched to any gene: 16. CDR3 region: CASSVQGRYWGGQPQHF. The CDR3 nucleotides are TGTGCCAGCAGCGTACAGGGGCGCTATTGGGGAGGTCAGCCCCAGCATTTT.

This clone turned up a few times. The chain uses TRBV7-9 and TRBJ2-1; the match to TRBD2 covers 14 bases. Germline CDR1 reads SEHNR; CDR2 reads FQNEAQ (reference sequence). Trimming removed 5 bases from V and 10 bases from J; junction bases left unmatched: 16. The CDR3 spans 18 residues. CDR3 loop: CASSPKIGTSGRIFEQFF. The CDR3 nucleotides read TGTGCCAGCAGCCCAAAAATCGGGACTAGCGGGAGAATATTCGAGCAGTTCTTC.

The rearrangement links TRBV19 to TRBJ2-1; TRBD2 matches at 7 bases. V was clipped by 5 bases and J by 6 bases; unmatched bases: 10. Germline CDR1 is LNHDA and CDR2 is SQIVND (reference sequence). This CDR3 spans 15 amino acids. The CDR3 protein is CASSFLTSFPNEQFF. The CDR3 coding sequence is TGTGCCAGTAGTTTCCTGACTAGCTTCCCCAATGAGCAGTTCTTC.